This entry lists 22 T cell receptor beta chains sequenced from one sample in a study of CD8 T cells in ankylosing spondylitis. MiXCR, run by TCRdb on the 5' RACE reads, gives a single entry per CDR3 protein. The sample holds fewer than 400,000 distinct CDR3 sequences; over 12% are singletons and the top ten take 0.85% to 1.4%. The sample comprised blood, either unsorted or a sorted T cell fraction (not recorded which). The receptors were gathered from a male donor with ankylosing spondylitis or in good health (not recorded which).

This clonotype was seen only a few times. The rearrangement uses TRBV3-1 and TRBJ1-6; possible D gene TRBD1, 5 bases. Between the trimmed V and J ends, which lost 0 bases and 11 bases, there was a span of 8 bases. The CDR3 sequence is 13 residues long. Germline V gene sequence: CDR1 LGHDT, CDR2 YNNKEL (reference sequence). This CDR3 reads CASSQDRGTPLHF. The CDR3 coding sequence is TGTGCCAGCAGCCAAGATCGGGGGACACCCCTCCACTTT. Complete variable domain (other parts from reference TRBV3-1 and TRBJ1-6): DTAVSQTPKYLVTQMGNDKSIKCEQNLGHDTMYWYKQDSKKFLKIMFSYNNKELIINETVPNRFSPKSPDKAHLNLHINSLELGDSAVYFCASSQDRGTPLHFGNGTRLTVT.

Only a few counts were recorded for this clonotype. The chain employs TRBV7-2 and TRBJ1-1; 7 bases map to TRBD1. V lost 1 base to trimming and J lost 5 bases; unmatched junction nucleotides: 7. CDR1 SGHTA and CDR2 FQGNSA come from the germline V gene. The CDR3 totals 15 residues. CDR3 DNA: TGTGCCAGCAGCTTAGTTCAGGGGGGATTTACTGAAGCTTTCTTT. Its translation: CASSLVQGGFTEAFF.

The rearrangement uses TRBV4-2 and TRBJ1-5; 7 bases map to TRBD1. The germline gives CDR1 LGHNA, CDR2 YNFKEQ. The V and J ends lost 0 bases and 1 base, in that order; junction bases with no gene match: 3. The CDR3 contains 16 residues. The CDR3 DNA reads TGTGCCAGCAGCCAAGAAGCGACAGGGAGCAATCAGCCCCAGCATTTT. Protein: CASSQEATGSNQPQHF.

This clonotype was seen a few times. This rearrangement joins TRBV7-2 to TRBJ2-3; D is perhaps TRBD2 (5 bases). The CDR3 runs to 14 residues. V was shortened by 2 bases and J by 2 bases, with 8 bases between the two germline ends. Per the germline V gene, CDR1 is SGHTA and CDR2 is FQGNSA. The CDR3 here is CASSLQAVTDTQYF. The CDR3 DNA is TGTGCCAGCAGCTTACAAGCGGTCACAGATACGCAGTATTTT.

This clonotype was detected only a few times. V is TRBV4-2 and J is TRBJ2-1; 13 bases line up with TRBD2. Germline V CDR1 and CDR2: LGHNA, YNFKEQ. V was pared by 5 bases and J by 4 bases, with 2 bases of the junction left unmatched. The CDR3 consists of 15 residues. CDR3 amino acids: CASSKGLAGYNEQFF. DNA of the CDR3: TGTGCCAGCAGCAAGGGACTAGCGGGATACAATGAGCAGTTCTTC.

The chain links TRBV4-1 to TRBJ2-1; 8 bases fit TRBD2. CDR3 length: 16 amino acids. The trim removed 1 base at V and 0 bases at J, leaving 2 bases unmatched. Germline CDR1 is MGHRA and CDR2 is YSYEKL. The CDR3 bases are TGCGCCAGCAGCCAAGTAGCGGGGTCCTCCTACAATGAGCAGTTCTTC. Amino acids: CASSQVAGSSYNEQFF.

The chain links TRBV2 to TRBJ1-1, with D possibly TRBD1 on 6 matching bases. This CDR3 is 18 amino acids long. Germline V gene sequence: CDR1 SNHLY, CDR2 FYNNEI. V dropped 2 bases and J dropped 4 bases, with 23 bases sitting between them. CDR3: CASSEPGGTRGASTEAFF. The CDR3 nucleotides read TGTGCCAGCAGTGAACCCGGGGGGACACGGGGGGCGTCCACTGAAGCTTTCTTT.

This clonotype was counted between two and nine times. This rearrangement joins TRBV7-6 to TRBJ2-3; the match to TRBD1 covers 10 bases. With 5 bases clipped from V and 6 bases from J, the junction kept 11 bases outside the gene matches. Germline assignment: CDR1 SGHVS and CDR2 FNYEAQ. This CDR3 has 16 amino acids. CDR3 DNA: TGTGCCAGCAGCCAAGGAGAGGGACAGGGGTCCGATACGCAGTATTTT. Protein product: CASSQGEGQGSDTQYF.

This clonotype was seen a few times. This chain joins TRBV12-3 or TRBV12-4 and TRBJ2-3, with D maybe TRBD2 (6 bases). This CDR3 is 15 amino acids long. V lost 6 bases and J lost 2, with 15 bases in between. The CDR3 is CASRSSGVITDTQYF. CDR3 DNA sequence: TGTGCCAGCAGATCTTCGGGGGTTATCACAGATACGCAGTATTTT.

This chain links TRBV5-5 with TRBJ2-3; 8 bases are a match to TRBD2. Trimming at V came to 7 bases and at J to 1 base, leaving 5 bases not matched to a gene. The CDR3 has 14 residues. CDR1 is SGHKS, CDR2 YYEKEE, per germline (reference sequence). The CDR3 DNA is TGTGCCAGCCTACAGACTAGCGGCACAGATACGCAGTATTTT. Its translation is CASLQTSGTDTQYF. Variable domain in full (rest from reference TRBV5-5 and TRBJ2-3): DAGVTQSPTHLIKTRGQQVTLRCSPISGHKSVSWYQQVLGQGPQFIFQYYEKEERGRGNFPDRFSARQFPNYSSELNVNALLLGDSALYLCASLQTSGTDTQYFGPGTRLTVL.

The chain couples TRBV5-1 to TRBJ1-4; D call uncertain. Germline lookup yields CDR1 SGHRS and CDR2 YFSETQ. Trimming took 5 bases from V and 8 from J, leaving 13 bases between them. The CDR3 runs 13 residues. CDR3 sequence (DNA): TGCGCCAGCAGAACCGCAGCGAACGAAAAACTGTTTTTT. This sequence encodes CASRTAANEKLFF.

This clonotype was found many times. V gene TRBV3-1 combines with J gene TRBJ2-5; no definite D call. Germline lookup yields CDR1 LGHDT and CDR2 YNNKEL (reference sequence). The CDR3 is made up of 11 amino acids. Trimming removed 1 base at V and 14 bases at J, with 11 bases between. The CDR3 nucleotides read TGTGCCAGCAGCCAAGCCCAGTGGGCATACTTC. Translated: CASSQAQWAYF.

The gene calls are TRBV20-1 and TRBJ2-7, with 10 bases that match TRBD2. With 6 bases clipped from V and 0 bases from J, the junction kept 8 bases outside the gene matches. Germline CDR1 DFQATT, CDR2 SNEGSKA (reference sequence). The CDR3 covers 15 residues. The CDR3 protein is CSASGLAASSYEQYF. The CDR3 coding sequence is TGCAGTGCCTCCGGACTAGCGGCCAGCTCCTACGAGCAGTACTTC.

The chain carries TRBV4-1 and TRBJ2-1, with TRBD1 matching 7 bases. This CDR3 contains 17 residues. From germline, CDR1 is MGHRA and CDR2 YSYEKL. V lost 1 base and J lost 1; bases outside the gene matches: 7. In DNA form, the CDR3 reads TGCGCCAGCAGCCAAGTAAAGGGACAGCTTTCCTACAATGAGCAGTTCTTC. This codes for CASSQVKGQLSYNEQFF.

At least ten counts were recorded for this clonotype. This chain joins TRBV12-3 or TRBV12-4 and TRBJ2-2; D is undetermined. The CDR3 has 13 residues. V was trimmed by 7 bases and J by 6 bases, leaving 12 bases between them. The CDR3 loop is CASNTYGPGELFF. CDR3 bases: TGTGCCAGCAACACATATGGGCCCGGGGAGCTGTTTTTT.

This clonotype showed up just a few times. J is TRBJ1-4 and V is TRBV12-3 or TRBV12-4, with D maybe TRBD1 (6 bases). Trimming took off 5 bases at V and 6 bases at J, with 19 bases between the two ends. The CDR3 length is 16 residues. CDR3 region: CASSPIRGSAYEKLFF. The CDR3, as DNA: TGTGCCAGCAGTCCGATCAGGGGCAGCGCGTATGAAAAACTGTTTTTT.

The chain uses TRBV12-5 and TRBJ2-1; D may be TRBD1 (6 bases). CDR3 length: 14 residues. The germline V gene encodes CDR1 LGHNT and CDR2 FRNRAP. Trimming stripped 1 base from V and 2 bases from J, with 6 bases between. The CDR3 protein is CASGLGQAYNEQFF. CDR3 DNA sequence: TGTGCTAGTGGTTTGGGACAGGCCTACAATGAGCAGTTCTTC.

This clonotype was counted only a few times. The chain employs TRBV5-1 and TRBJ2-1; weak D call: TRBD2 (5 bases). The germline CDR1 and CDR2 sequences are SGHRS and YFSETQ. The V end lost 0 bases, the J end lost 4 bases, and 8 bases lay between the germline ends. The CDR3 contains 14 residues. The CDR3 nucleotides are TGCGCCAGCAGCTTGGATGGCGGGTACAATGAGCAGTTCTTC. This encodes CASSLDGGYNEQFF.

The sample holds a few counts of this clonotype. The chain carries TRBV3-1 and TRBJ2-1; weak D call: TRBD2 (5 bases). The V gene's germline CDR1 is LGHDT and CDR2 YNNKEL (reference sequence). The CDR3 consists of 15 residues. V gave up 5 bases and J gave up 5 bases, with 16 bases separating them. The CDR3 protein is CASSSRGSGDNEQFF. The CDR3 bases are TGTGCCAGCAGCTCCCGGGGATCTGGGGACAATGAGCAGTTCTTC.

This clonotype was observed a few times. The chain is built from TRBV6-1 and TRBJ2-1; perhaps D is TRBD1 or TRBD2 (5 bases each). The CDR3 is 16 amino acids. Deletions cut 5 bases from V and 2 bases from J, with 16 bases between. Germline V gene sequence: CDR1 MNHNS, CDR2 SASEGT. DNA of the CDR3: TGTGCCAGCAGTCCGGCCGGGGAAGGGGCCTACAATGAGCAGTTCTTC. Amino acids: CASSPAGEGAYNEQFF.

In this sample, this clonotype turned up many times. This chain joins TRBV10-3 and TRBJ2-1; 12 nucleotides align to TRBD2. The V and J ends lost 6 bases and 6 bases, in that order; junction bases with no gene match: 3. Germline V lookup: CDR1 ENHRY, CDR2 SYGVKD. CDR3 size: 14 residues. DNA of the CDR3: TGTGCCATCAGGACTAGCGGGAGTGGCAATGAGCAGTTCTTC. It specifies CAIRTSGSGNEQFF.

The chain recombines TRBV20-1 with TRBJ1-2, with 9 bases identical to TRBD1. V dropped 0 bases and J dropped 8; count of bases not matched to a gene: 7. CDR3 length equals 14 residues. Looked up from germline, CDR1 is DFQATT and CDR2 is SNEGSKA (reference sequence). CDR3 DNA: TGCAGTGCTAGAGATCCACAGGGGGCCCGGGGCTACACCTTC. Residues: CSARDPQGARGYTF.